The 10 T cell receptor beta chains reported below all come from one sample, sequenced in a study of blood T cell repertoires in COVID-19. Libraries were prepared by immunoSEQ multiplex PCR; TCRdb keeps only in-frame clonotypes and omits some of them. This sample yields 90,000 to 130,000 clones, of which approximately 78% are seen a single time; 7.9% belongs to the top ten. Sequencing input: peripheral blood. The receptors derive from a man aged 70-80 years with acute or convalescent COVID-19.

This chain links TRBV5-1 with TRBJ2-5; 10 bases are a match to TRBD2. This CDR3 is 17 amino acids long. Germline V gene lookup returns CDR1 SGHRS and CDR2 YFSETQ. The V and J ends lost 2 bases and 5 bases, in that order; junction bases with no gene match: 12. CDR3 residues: CASSFLASGRGSETQYF. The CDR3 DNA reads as TGCGCCAGCAGCTTCTTGGCGAGCGGGAGGGGTAGCGAGACCCAGTACTTC.

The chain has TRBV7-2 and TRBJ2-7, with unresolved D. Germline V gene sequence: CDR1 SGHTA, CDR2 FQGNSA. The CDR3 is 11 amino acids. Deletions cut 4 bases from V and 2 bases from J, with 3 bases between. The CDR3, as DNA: TGTGCCAGCAGCTCCGCCTACGAGCAGTACTTC. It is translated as CASSSAYEQYF.

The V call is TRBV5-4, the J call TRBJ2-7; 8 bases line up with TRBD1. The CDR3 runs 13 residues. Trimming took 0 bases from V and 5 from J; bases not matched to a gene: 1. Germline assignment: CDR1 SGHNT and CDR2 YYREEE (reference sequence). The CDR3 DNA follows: TGTGCCAGCAGCTTGGGACAGGGGAACGAGCAGTACTTC. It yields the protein CASSLGQGNEQYF. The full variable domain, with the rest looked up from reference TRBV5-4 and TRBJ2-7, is ETGVTQSPTHLIKTRGQQVTLRCSSQSGHNTVSWYQQALGQGPQFIFQYYREEENGRGNFPPRFSGLQFPNYSSELNVNALELDDSALYLCASSLGQGNEQYFGPGTRLTVT.

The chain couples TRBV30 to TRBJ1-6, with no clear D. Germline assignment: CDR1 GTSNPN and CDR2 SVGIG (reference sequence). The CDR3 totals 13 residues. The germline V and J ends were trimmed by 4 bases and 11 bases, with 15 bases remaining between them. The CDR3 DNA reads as TGTGCCTGGACCGGGAAAACCGGGGCACCCCTCCACTTT. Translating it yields CAWTGKTGAPLHF.

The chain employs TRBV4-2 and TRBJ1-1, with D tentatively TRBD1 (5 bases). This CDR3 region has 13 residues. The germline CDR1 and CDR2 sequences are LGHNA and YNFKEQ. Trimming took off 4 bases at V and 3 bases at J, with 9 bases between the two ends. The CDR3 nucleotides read TGTGCCAGCAGCCTCCCGGGGGACACTGAAGCTTTCTTT. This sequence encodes CASSLPGDTEAFF.

In nucleotides, the CDR3 is TGCGCCAGCAGCCGTGGACAGGGGGCTGGGGCAGATACGCAGTATTTT. It is translated as CASSRGQGAGADTQYF. V and J are TRBV5-1 and TRBJ2-3; 11 bases agree with TRBD1. Germline V lookup: CDR1 SGHRS, CDR2 YFSETQ. V trimming: 4 bases; J trimming: 4 bases; junction bases outside the gene matches: 8. There are 16 residues in the CDR3.

The CDR3 sequence: CASSPGFSNQPQHF. For the CDR3, the DNA is TGTGCCAGCAGCCCCGGTTTTAGCAATCAGCCCCAGCATTTT. The chain joins TRBV28 to TRBJ1-5; D is uncertain. From germline, CDR1 is MDHEN and CDR2 SYDVKM. The CDR3 is 14 amino acids. Trimming left V 6 bases short and J 0 bases short, with 9 bases between.

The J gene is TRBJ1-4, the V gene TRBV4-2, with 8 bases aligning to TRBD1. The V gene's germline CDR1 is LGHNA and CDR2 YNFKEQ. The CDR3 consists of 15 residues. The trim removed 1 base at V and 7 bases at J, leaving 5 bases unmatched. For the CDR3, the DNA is TGTGCCAGCAGCCAAGGGACAGGGTTGGCTGAAAAACTGTTTTTT. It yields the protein CASSQGTGLAEKLFF.

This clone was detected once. The CDR3 loop reads CASSLGGGLSYGYTF. Written as DNA, the CDR3 is TGTGCCAGCAGCTTAGGAGGGGGCTTAAGCTATGGCTACACCTTC. The V call is TRBV7-2, the J call TRBJ1-2; 7 bases are a match to TRBD1. J gave up 4 bases and V 1 base, and 6 bases lay outside the gene matches. The CDR3 has 15 amino acids. In germline, CDR1 is SGHTA, CDR2 FQGNSA.

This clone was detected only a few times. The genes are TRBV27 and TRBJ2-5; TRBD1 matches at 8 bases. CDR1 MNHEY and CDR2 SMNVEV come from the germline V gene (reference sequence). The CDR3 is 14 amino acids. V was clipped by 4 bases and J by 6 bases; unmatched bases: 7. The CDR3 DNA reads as TGTGCCAGCAGTTCCCGACAGGGGATGCAGACCCAGTACTTC. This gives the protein CASSSRQGMQTQYF.